A single sample is the source of the 25 T cell receptor beta chains below, sequenced in a study of CXCR3-negative and CXCR3-positive naive CD8 T cells. Researchers prepared the TRB cDNA libraries using 5' RACE with UMI labels. TCRdb re-called the 5' RACE reads and catalogs CDR3 proteins one per entry, DNA excluded. The listing contains tens of thousands of distinct CDR3 sequences. The sample taken for sequencing was naive CXCR3- CD8+ T cells from blood. Subset here: CD45RO-CCR7+CD27+CD95- naive CD8+ T cells lacking CXCR3 (TNR3-). Receptors originate from a human donor in good health. Some clones in this sample may be carry-over from other donors' samples.

This chain joins TRBV7-9 and TRBJ2-7. CDR1 is SEHNR and CDR2 is FQNEAQ in the germline V gene (reference sequence). The CDR3 extends over 12 amino acids. The CDR3 protein is CASSLALLEQYF.

This sequence joins TRBV7-9 and TRBJ2-1; no DNA is available, so the TRBD1 call from TCRdb remains unchecked. The CDR3 totals 16 residues. The germline gives CDR1 SEHNR, CDR2 FQNEAQ (reference sequence). The CDR3 spells CASSRSGSRAYNEQFF. Supplemented by reference TRBV7-9 and TRBJ2-1, the full variable domain reads DTGVSQNPRHKITKRGQNVTFRCDPISEHNRLYWYRQTLGQGPEFLTYFQNEAQLEKSRLLSDRFSAERPKGSFSTLEIQRTEQGDSAMYLCASSRSGSRAYNEQFFGPGTRLTVL.

This chain joins TRBV4-3 and TRBJ2-5; lacking DNA, the TRBD2 call made by TCRdb goes unchecked. The CDR3 is 18 amino acids. The V gene's germline CDR1 is LGHNA and CDR2 YSLEER. Here the CDR3 reads CASSQDGLAGGYQETQYF.

The chain joins TRBV12-3 or TRBV12-4 to TRBJ2-7; the TRBD1 assignment by TCRdb is unverifiable without DNA. CDR3 length: 16 amino acids. The CDR3 is CASSGHRDRDPYEQYF.

The chain couples TRBV6-4 to TRBJ2-6. The CDR3 loop spans 15 amino acids. The V gene's germline CDR1 is MRHNA and CDR2 SNTAGT. The CDR3 loop is CASSDGGSGANVLTF.

The genes are TRBV5-1 and TRBJ1-1; no DNA is available, so the TRBD1 call from TCRdb remains unchecked. CDR3 length: 16 amino acids. In germline, CDR1 is SGHRS, CDR2 YFSETQ. This chain's CDR3 is CASSSRRRDGNTEAFF.

This chain links TRBV6-2 or TRBV6-3 with TRBJ2-7. The CDR3 length is 11 residues. Germline V CDR1 and CDR2: MNHEY, SVGEGT. The CDR3 sequence: CASSITYEQYF.

The chain employs TRBV29-1 and TRBJ2-5. Germline V CDR1 and CDR2: SQVTM, ANQGSEA. The length of the CDR3 is 14 residues. CDR3 region: CSVNWAGTQETQYF.

The chain carries TRBV7-9 and TRBJ2-2; absent DNA, TCRdb's TRBD1 call cannot be checked. The CDR3 spans 20 residues. Germline CDR1 is SEHNR and CDR2 is FQNEAQ (reference sequence). The chain's CDR3 is CASSLSKGAGLKTNTGELFF.

The V and J genes are TRBV29-1 and TRBJ2-1; the TRBD1 assignment by TCRdb is unverifiable without DNA. The CDR3 contains 13 residues. Germline assignment: CDR1 SQVTM and CDR2 ANQGSEA. The CDR3: CSVPWAGYNEQFF.

This rearrangement joins TRBV5-1 to TRBJ2-1; TCRdb picks TRBD1, but there is no DNA to check that call. Germline assignment: CDR1 SGHRS and CDR2 YFSETQ. The CDR3 runs 14 residues. CDR3 sequence: CASSFSGKGNEQFF. Filled out from reference TRBV5-1 and TRBJ2-1, the complete variable domain reads KAGVTQTPRYLIKTRGQQVTLSCSPISGHRSVSWYQQTPGQGLQFLFEYFSETQRNKGNFPGRFSGRQFSNSRSEMNVSTLELGDSALYLCASSFSGKGNEQFFGPGTRLTVL.

This chain joins TRBV4-2 and TRBJ2-1; with no DNA, the TCRdb D assignment of TRBD2 cannot be verified. The CDR3 consists of 16 residues. Germline V gene data show CDR1 as LGHNA and CDR2 as YNFKEQ. The CDR3 is CASSQSGTSVYNEQFF.

This rearrangement joins TRBV20-1 to TRBJ2-3; the TRBD2 assignment by TCRdb is unverifiable without DNA. In germline, CDR1 is DFQATT, CDR2 SNEGSKA (reference sequence). The CDR3 is 17 amino acids. Here the CDR3 reads CSARAIGEGAVTDTQYF.

The chain is built from TRBV20-1 and TRBJ2-7; TCRdb picks TRBD2, but there is no DNA to check that call. Germline V gives CDR1 DFQATT, CDR2 SNEGSKA (reference sequence). This CDR3 has 14 amino acids. The CDR3 sequence is CSARVSGRELEQYF.

The chain carries TRBV28 and TRBJ2-1. Germline CDR1 and CDR2: MDHEN and SYDVKM. The length of the CDR3 is 14 residues. The CDR3 region is CASSRTQTLSELLF.

The chain is built from TRBV5-1 and TRBJ2-7; TCRdb picks TRBD2, but there is no DNA to check that call. CDR1 is SGHRS, CDR2 YFSETQ, per germline. The CDR3 spans 13 residues. The CDR3 region is CASSGTASYEQYF.

The J gene is TRBJ2-5, the V gene TRBV28; lacking DNA, the TRBD1 call made by TCRdb goes unchecked. The CDR3 runs 14 residues. Germline V gene lookup returns CDR1 MDHEN and CDR2 SYDVKM. The CDR3 protein is CASSFFGGQETQYF. The full variable domain, its missing parts supplied by reference TRBV28 and TRBJ2-5, is DVKVTQSSRYLVKRTGEKVFLECVQDMDHENMFWYRQDPGLGLRLIYFSYDVKMKEKGDIPEGYSVSREKKERFSLILESASTNQTSMYLCASSFFGGQETQYFGPGTRLLVL.

This CDR3 reads CASSKRGLYGYTF. This rearrangement joins TRBV19 to TRBJ1-2; TCRdb's assignment of TRBD1 cannot be checked, as there is no DNA. Germline V gene data show CDR1 as LNHDA and CDR2 as SQIVND (reference sequence). The CDR3 extends over 13 amino acids.

The chain has TRBV27 and TRBJ2-1; TCRdb calls TRBD1, which cannot be checked without DNA. Germline V CDR1 and CDR2: MNHEY, SMNVEV (reference sequence). The CDR3 covers 13 residues. CDR3 residues: CASSLGQNNEQFF.

This sequence joins TRBV3-1 and TRBJ1-2. Germline V gene data show CDR1 as LGHDT and CDR2 as YNNKEL (reference sequence). This CDR3 is 17 amino acids long. CDR3 loop: CASSQDYVGTDNYGYTF.

V gene TRBV6-6 combines with J gene TRBJ1-2; no DNA is available, so the TRBD1 call from TCRdb remains unchecked. Germline assignment: CDR1 MNHNY and CDR2 SVGAGI (reference sequence). The CDR3 spans 13 residues. The CDR3 sequence is CASKVQEFDGYTF.

This chain joins TRBV29-1 and TRBJ2-7; TCRdb selects TRBD1, and the lack of DNA leaves this call unchecked. From germline, CDR1 is SQVTM and CDR2 ANQGSEA. This CDR3 region has 13 residues. CDR3 protein: CSAWDVNSYEQYF.

This chain links TRBV29-1 with TRBJ2-7; absent DNA, TCRdb's TRBD1 call cannot be checked. Germline lookup yields CDR1 SQVTM and CDR2 ANQGSEA. The CDR3 covers 13 residues. CDR3 region: CSVPGTGFYEQYF.

This chain joins TRBV20-1 and TRBJ2-7. CDR1 DFQATT and CDR2 SNEGSKA come from the germline V gene (reference sequence). The CDR3 sequence is 13 residues long. This CDR3 reads CSARSLGFYEQYF.

This sequence joins TRBV7-9 and TRBJ1-1; checking the TCRdb D call of TRBD1 is not possible without DNA. This CDR3 comprises 13 residues. Germline V gene sequence: CDR1 SEHNR, CDR2 FQNEAQ (reference sequence). The CDR3 reads CASSRGQNTEAFF.